This T cell receptor (beta chain) was sequenced in a study of T cell changes during pregnancy in multiple sclerosis (dated by TCRdb to the late 2010s). Notes on the research overall: Changes in the T cell repertoire over the course of pregnancy were examined in this study in women with multiple sclerosis.

Deletion took 4 bases off V and 1 base off J, with a span of 10 bases between the germline ends. In the germline V gene, CDR1 corresponds to SNHLY and CDR2 to FYNNEI. Counted from cysteine to phenylalanine, this CDR3 has 14 amino acids. The sequence is cut down to CDR3 DNA, 42 bases in frame from base 1. For this clone: The antigen this receptor binds is unknown. No base-level quality is on record; no much larger clone is a single base apart.

The library was generated by the immunoSEQ multiplex PCR assay. In TCRdb, the immuneACCESS table is reduced to in-frame sequences with V and J assigned. These tables do not hold every clone; where another copy was compared, an unresolved V gene accounts for under half, and the others remain unexplained. This sample gives approximately 61,000 clones in total; roughly 88% of them show up just once. About 1.8% of the sample goes to the ten largest clones. This clonotype was sampled from a female donor with multiple sclerosis, enrolled in a pregnancy study. Sequencing used peripheral blood, obtained in the first trimester of pregnancy. The rearrangement combines TRBV2 with TRBJ1-1; the D gene remains uncertain. The sequence in DNA is TGTGCCAGCAGTGCTTATAGCGCGAACACTGAAGCTTTCTTT. This is translated as CASSAYSANTEAFF.